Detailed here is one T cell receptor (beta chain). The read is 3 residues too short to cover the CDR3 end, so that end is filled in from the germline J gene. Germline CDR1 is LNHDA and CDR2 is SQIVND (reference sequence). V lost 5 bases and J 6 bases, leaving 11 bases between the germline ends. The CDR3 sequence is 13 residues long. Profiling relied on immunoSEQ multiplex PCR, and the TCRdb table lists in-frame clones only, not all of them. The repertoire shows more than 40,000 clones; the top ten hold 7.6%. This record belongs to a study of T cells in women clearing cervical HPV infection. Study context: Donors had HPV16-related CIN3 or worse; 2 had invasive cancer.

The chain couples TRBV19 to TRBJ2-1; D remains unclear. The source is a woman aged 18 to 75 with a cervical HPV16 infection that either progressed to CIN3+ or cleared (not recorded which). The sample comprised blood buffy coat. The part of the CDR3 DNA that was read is TGTGCCAGTAGTGTCGTACAAGTCAATGAG. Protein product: CASSVVQVNE. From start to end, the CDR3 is CASSVVQVNEQFF.